This TCR beta chain was identified in a study of T cells in Graves' hyperthyroidism and ophthalmopathy. Blood from later-ophthalmopathy patients was taken at first hyperthyroidism diagnosis. The PBMCs were sourced from fresh peripheral blood (about 10 ml). Authors of the study amplified TCR beta CDR3 regions from RNA transcripts. The study used the HTBI primer set for a first-round RT-PCR of the TCR CDR3. One entry per CDR3 protein results from TCRdb running MiXCR on the multiplex PCR reads. The sample has 730,000 or so distinct CDR3 sequences; roughly a sixth are singletons. Regarding the study as a whole: Ophthalmopathy and stable hyperthyroidism were separated by a 13 V-J model. Median prediction lead before ophthalmopathy onset was 5 to 7 months with the model.

There are a few counts of this clonotype. Its cognate antigen is unknown. The CDR3 is 13 residues long. Trimming took 8 bases from V and 1 from J, leaving 9 bases between them. Germline V gene data show CDR1 as SGHRS and CDR2 as YFSETQ. The chain joins TRBV5-1 to TRBJ2-2; D remains ambiguous. Sequences were obtained from blood. The TCR was taken from a woman aged 45-59 years with Graves' hyperthyroidism that later progressed to Graves' ophthalmopathy. CDR3 region: CASMTGNTGELFF. DNA of the CDR3: TGCGCCAGTATGACTGGGAACACCGGGGAGCTGTTTTTT.